The clone carrying this T cell receptor (beta chain) showed up many times. Its antigen remains unidentified. This sample is drawn from a study of T cell repertoires in cytomegalovirus infection. Across the whole study: Indicated by public TCR beta signatures were CMV infection and matching HLA type. Whole-study results and caveats: CMV carriers with the relevant HLA were identified by cumulative public TCR beta family frequency. The study found HLA-C-restricted CMV-specific TCR beta clonotypes dominating the ex vivo response.

TCRdb ran MiXCR on the reads and lists one entry per CDR3 protein. This table holds around 440,000 distinct CDR3 sequences, 11% found once. The CDR3 extends over 15 amino acids. The germline gives CDR1 LNHDA, CDR2 SQIVND (reference sequence). With 5 bases removed from V and 2 bases from J, the gap between germline ends came to 13 bases. The sample comprised PBMCs. The receptor was isolated from a human donor in good health (CMV status not recorded). Some clones in this sample may be carry-over from other donors' samples. This chain connects TRBV19 to TRBJ2-1; D remains unclear. This CDR3 is CASSFRSGPYNEQFF. CDR3 coding DNA: TGTGCCAGTAGTTTCCGGAGTGGCCCCTACAATGAGCAGTTCTTC.